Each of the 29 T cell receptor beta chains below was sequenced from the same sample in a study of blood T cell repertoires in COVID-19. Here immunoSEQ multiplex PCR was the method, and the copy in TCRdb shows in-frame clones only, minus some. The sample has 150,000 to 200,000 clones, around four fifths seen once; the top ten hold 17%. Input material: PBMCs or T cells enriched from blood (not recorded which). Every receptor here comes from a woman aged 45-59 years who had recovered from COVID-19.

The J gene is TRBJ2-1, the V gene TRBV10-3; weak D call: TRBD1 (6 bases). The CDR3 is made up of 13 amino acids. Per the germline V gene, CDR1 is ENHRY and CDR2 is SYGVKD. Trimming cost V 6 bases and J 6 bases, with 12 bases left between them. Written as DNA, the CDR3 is TGTGCCATCAGCGCCGAAGGGGGCAATGAGCAGTTCTTC. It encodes CAISAEGGNEQFF.

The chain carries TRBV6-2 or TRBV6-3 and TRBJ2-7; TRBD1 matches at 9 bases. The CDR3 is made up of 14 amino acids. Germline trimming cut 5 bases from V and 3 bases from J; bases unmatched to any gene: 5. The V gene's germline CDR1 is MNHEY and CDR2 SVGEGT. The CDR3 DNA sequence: TGTGCCAGCAGTACCGGGACAGGGTACTACGAGCAGTACTTC. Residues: CASSTGTGYYEQYF.

This CDR3 reads CASSLEFQGTGNTIYF. As DNA, the CDR3 is TGTGCCAGCAGCTTAGAATTCCAGGGGACTGGAAACACCATATATTTT. The chain has TRBV7-6 and TRBJ1-3, with D possibly TRBD1 on 6 matching bases. There are 16 residues in the CDR3. Trimming cost V 1 base and J 2 bases, with 12 bases left between them. Germline V CDR1 and CDR2: SGHVS, FNYEAQ.

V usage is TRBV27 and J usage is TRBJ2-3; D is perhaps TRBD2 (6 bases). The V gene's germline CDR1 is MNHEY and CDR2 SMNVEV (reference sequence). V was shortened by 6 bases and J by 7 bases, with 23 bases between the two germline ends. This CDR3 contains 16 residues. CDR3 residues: CASRVSVSAGSYTQYF. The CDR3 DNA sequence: TGTGCCAGCAGGGTCTCCGTTAGTGCGGGATCATATACGCAGTATTTT.

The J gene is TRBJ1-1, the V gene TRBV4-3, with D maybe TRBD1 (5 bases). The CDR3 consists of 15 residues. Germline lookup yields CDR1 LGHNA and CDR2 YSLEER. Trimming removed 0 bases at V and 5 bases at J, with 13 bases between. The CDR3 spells CASSQDLGGSTEAFF. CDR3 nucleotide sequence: TGCGCCAGCAGCCAAGATTTGGGGGGTTCGACTGAAGCTTTCTTT.

The CDR3 DNA reads as TGTGCCAGCAGCCGTCTACGGAACACTGAAGCTTTCTTT. Amino acids: CASSRLRNTEAFF. The chain carries TRBV3-1 (or the pseudogene TRBV3-2) and TRBJ1-1, with unresolved D. Germline CDR1 reads LGHDT; CDR2 reads YNNKEL (reference sequence). V was cut by 4 bases and J by 1 base, with 7 bases left in between. CDR3 size: 13 residues.

CDR3 region: CATSETGARGEAFF. In DNA, the CDR3 is TGTGCCACCAGTGAAACAGGGGCCCGTGGGGAAGCTTTCTTT. This chain links TRBV24-1 with TRBJ1-1; TRBD1 matches at 7 bases. CDR3 length: 14 residues. Trimming removed 4 bases from V and 8 bases from J; junction bases left unmatched: 9. Germline lookup yields CDR1 KGHDR and CDR2 SFDVKD.

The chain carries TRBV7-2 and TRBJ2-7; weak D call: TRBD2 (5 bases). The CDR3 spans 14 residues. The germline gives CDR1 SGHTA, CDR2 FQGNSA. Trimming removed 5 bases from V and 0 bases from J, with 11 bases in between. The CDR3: CASSIGLISYEQYF. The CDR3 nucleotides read TGTGCCAGCAGCATAGGACTTATCTCCTACGAGCAGTACTTC.

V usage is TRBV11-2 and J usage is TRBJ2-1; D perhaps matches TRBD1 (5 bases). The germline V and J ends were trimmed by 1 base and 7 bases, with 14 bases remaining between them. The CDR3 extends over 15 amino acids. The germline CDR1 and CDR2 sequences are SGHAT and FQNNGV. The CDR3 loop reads CASSLGGQGVNEQFF. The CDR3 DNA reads TGTGCCAGCAGCTTAGGGGGTCAGGGTGTGAATGAGCAGTTCTTC.

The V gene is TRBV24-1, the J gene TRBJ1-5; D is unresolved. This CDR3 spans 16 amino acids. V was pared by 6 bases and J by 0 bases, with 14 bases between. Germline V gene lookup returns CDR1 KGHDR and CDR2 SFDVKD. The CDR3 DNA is TGTGCCACCAGTAGTTCGGGATTCGATAGCAATCAGCCCCAGCATTTT. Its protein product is CATSSSGFDSNQPQHF.

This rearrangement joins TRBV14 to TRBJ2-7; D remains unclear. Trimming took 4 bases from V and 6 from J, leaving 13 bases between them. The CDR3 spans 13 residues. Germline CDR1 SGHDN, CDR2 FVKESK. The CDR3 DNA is TGTGCCAGCAGCCGCCCCGCGTCGTTCGAGCAGTACTTC. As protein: CASSRPASFEQYF.

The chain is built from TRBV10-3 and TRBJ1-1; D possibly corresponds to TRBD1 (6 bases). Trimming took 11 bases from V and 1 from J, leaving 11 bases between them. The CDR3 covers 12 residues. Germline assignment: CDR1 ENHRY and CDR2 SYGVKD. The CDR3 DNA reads TGTGCCGCACAGGGTTCGAACACTGAAGCTTTCTTT. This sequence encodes CAAQGSNTEAFF.

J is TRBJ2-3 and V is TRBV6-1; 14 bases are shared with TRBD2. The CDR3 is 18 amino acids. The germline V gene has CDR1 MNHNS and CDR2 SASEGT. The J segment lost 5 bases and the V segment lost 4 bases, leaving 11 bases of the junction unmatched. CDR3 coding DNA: TGTGCCAGCAGTGGGGGACTAGCGGGAGTGGGAGGTAGAGATACGCAGTATTTT. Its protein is CASSGGLAGVGGRDTQYF.

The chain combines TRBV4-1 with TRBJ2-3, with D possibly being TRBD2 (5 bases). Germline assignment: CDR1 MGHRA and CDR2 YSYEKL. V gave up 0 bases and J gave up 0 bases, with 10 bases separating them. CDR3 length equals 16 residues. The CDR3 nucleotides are TGCGCCAGCAGCCAAGATGGCCGGGGAAGCACAGATACGCAGTATTTT. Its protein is CASSQDGRGSTDTQYF.

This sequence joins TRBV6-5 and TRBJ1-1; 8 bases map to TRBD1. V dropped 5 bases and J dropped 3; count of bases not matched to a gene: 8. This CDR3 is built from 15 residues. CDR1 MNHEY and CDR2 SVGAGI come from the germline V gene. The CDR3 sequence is CASSPLYRGYTEAFF. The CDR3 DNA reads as TGTGCCAGCAGTCCTTTGTACAGGGGGTACACTGAAGCTTTCTTT.

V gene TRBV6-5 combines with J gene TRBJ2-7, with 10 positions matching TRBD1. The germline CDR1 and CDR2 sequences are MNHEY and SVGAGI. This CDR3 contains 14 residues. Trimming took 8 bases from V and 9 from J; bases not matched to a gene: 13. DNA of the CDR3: TGTGCCAGCGGGCGGGACAGGGGAATCGGGGTGCAGTACTTC. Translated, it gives CASGRDRGIGVQYF.

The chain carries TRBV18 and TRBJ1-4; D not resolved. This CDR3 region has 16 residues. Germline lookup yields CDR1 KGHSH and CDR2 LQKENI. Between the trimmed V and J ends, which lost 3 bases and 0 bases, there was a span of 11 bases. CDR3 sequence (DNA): TGTGCCAGCTCACCGTTTGACACAGCAACTAATGAAAAACTGTTTTTT. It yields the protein CASSPFDTATNEKLFF.

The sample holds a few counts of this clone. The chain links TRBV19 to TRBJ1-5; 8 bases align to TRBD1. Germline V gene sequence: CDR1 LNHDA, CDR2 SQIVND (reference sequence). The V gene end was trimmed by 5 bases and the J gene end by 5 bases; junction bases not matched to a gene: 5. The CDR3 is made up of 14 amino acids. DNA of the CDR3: TGTGCCAGTAGTCAACAGGGGGTTGATCAGCCCCAGCATTTT. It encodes CASSQQGVDQPQHF.

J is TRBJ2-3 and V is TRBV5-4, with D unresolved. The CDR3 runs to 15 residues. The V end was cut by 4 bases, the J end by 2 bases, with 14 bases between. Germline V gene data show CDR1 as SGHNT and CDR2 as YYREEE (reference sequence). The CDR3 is CASSLGSEFTDTQYF. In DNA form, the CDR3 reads TGTGCCAGCAGCCTCGGATCGGAGTTCACAGATACGCAGTATTTT.

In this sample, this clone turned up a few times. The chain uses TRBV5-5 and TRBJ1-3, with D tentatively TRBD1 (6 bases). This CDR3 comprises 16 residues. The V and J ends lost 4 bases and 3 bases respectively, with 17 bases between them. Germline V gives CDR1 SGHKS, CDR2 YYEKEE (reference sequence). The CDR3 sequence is CASSPVGGRSGNTIYF. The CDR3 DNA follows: TGTGCCAGCAGCCCTGTAGGGGGAAGGAGTGGAAACACCATATATTTT.

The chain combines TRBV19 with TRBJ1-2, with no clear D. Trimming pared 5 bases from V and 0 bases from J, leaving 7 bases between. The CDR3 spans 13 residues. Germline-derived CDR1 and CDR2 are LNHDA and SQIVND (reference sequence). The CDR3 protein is CASSYGANYGYTF. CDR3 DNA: TGTGCCAGTAGTTACGGGGCTAACTATGGCTACACCTTC.

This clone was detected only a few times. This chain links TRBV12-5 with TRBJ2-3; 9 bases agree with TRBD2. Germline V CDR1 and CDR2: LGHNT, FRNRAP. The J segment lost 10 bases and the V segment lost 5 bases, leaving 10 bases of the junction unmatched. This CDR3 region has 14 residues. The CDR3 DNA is TGTGCTAGTGGTGCCGGGACTAGCATCGGCGCGCAGTATTTT. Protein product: CASGAGTSIGAQYF.

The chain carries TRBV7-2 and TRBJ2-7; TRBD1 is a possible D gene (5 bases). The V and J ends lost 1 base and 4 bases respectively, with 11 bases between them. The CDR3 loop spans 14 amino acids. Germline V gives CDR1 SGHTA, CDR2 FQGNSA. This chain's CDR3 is CASSLDRFTYEQYF. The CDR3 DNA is TGTGCCAGCAGCTTAGACAGGTTCACGTACGAGCAGTACTTC.

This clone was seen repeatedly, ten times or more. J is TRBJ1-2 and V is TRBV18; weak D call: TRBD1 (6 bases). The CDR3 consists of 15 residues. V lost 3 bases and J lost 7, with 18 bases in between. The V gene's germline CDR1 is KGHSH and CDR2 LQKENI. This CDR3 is CASSPPTGPAAGYTF. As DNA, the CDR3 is TGTGCCAGCTCACCCCCGACAGGACCCGCGGCTGGCTACACCTTC.

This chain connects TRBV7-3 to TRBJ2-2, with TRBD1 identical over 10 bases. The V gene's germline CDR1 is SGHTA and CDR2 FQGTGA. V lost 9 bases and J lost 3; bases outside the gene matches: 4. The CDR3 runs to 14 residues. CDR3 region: CASTGTGDTGELFF. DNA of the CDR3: TGTGCCAGTACCGGGACAGGGGACACCGGGGAGCTGTTTTTT.

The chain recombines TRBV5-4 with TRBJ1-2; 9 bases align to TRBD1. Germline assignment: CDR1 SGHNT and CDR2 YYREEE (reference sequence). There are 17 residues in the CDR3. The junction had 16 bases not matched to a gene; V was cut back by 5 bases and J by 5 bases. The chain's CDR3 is CASRPGTGTPGIYGYTF. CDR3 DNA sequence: TGTGCCAGCAGGCCCGGGACAGGGACTCCGGGGATTTATGGCTACACCTTC.

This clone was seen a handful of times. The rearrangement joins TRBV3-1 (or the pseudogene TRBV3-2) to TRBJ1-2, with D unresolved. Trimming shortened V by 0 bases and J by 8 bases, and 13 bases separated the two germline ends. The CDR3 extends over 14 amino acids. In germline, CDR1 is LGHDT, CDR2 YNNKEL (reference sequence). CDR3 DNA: TGTGCCAGCAGCCAAGATCTCTACTCACCGGGCTACACCTTC. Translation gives CASSQDLYSPGYTF.

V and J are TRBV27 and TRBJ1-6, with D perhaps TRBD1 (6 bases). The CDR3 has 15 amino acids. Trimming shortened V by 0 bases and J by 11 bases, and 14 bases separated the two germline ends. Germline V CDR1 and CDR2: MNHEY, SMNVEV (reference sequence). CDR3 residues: CASSLSGQFDPPLHF. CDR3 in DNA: TGTGCCAGCAGTTTATCCGGACAGTTTGATCCACCCCTCCACTTT.

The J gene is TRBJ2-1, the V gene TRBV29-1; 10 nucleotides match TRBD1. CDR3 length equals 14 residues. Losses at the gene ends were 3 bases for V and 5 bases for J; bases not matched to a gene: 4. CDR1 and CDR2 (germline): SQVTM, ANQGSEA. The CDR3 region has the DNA TGCAGCGTTGAGGGGACAGGGGTCGACAATGAGCAGTTCTTC. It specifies CSVEGTGVDNEQFF.